The sequence of this T cell receptor beta chain was determined in a study of blood T cell repertoires in COVID-19. In germline, CDR1 is MDHEN, CDR2 SYDVKM. Deletions cut 6 bases from V and 1 base from J, with 21 bases between. This CDR3 is built from 17 residues. Measured with immunoSEQ multiplex PCR; TCRdb has only the in-frame clones, and not every one. This sample has some 140,000 clones, with under 85% found just once. Sequencing used peripheral blood. The V call is TRBV28, the J call TRBJ1-2; no clear D. The receptor was isolated from a man aged 55 to 70 with COVID-19, enrolled during active disease. CDR3 DNA: TGTGCCAGCAGCCCCACCAGACGGAGGGTGTTTAACTATGGCTACACCTTC. Encoded protein: CASSPTRRRVFNYGYTF.